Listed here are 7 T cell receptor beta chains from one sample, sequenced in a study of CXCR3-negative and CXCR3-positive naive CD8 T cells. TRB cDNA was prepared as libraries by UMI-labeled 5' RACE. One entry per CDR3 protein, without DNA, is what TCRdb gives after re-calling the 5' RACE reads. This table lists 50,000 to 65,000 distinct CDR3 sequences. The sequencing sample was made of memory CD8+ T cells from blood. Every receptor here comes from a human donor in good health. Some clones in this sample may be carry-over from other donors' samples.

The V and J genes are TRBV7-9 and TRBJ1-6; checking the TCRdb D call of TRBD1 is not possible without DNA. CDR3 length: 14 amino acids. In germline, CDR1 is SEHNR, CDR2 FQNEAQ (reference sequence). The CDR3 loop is CASSPGQGQFTLHF.

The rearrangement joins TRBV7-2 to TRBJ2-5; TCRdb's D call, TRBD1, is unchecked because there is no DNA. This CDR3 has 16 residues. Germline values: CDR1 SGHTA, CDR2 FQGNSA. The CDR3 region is CASSSAGQGMRETQYF.

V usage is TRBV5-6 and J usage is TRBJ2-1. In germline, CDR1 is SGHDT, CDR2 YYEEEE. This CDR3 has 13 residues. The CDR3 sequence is CASSLGVSNEQFF.

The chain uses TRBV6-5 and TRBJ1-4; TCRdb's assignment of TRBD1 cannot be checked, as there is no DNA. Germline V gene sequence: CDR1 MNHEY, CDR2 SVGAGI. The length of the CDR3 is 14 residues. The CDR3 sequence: CASSYRDRGGKLFF.

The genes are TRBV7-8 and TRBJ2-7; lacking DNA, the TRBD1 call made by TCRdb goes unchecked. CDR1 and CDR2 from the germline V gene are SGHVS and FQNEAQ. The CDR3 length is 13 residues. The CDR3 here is CASSTPTGNEQYF.

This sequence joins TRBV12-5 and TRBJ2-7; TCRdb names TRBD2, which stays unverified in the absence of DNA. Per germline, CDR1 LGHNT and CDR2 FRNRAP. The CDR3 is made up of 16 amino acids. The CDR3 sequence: CASGLVQTGGNYEQYF.

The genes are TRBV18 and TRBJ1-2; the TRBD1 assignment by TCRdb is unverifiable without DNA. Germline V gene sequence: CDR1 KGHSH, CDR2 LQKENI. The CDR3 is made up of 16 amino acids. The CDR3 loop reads CASSPPIGGAGYGYTF.